This T cell receptor (beta chain) was identified during a study of blood T cell repertoires in COVID-19. Study overall: Italy, Spain and the United States were the sources of the convalescent and acute COVID-19 samples. Nucleic acid was either cDNA or gDNA, and it came from T cells, B-cell-depleted T cells, or PBMCs.

Authors' data handling: Reference gene primer amplification gave nucleated cell count estimates. The protocol was immunoSEQ multiplex PCR, while the TCRdb copy is restricted to in-frame clones and leaves out a portion. That table is the source of V, J and clone size, and D and trimming were worked out from the DNA. The sample yields several thousand clones, roughly 80% seen once. V trimming: 4 bases; J trimming: 10 bases; junction bases outside the gene matches: 9. Germline V CDR1 and CDR2: LNHDA, SQIVND (reference sequence). CDR3 length equals 14 residues. Sample: peripheral blood. The chain carries TRBV19 and TRBJ2-1; TRBD2 matches 8 bases. The clonotype originates from a man aged 65-85 years with active COVID-19. CDR3 loop: CASSNSGTRGEQFF. Written as DNA, the CDR3 is TGTGCCAGTAGTAACTCCGGGACTAGAGGAGAGCAGTTCTTC. Drawing the rest from reference TRBV19 and TRBJ2-1, the complete variable domain is DGGITQSPKYLFRKEGQNVTLSCEQNLNHDAMYWYRQDPGQGLRLIYYSQIVNDFQKGDIAEGYSVSREKKESFPLTVTSAQKNPTAFYLCASSNSGTRGEQFFGPGTRLTVL.